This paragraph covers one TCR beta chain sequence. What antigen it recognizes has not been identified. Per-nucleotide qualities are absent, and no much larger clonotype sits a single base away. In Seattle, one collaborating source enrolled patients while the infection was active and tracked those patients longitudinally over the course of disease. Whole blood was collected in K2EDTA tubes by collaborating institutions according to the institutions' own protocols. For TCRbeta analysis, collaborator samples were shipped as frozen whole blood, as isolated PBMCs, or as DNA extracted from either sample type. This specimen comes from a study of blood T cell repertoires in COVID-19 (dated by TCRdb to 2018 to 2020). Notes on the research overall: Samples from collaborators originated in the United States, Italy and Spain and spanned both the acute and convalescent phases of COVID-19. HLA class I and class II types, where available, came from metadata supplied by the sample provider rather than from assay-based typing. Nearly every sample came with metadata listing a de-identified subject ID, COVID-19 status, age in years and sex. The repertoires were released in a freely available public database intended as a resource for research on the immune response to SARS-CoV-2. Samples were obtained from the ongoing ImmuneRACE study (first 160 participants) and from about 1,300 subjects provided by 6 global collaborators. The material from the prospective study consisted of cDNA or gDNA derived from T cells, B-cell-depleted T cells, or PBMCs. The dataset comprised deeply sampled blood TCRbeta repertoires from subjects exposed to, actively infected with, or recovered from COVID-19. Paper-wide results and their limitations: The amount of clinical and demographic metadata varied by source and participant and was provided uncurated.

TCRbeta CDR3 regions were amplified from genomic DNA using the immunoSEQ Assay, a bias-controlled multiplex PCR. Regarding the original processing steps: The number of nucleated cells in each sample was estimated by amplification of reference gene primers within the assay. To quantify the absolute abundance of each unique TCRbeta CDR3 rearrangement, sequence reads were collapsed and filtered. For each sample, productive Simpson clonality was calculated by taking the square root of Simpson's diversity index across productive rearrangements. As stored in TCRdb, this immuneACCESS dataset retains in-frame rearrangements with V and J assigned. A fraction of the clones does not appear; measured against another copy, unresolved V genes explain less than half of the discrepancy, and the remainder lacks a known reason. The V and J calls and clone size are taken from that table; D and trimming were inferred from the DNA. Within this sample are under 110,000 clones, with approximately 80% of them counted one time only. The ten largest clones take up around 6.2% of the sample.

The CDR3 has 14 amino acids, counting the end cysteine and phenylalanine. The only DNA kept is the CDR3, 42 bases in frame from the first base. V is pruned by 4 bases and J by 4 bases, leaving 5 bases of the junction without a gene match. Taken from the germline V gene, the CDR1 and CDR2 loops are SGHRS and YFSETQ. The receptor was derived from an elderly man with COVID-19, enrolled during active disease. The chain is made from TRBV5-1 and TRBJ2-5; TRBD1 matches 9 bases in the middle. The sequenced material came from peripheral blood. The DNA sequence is TGCGCCAGCAGCGACTGGGACAGGGTAGAGACCCAGTACTTC. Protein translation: CASSDWDRVETQYF.